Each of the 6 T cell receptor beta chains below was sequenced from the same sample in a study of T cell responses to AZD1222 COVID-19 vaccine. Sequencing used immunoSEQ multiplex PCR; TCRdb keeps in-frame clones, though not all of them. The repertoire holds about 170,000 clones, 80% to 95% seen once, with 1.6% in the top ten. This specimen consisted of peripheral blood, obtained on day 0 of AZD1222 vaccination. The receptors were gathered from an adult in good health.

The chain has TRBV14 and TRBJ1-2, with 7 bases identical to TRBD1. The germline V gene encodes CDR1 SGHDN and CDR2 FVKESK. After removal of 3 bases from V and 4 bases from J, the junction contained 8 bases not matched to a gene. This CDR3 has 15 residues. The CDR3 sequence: CASSQDPGTVYGYTF. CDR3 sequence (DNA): TGTGCCAGCAGCCAGGACCCCGGGACAGTCTATGGCTACACCTTC.

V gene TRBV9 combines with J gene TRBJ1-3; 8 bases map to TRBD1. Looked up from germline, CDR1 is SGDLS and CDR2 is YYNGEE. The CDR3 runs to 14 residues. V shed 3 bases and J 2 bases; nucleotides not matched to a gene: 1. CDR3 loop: CASSADRAGNTIYF. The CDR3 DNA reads TGTGCCAGCAGCGCGGACAGGGCTGGAAACACCATATATTTT.

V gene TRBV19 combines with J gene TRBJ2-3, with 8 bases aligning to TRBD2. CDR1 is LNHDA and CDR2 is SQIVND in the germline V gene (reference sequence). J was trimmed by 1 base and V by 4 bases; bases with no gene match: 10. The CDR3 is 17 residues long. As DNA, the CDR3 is TGTGCCAGTAGTAAGGGTTCGAGCGGGGGCCGCACAGATACGCAGTATTTT. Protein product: CASSKGSSGGRTDTQYF.

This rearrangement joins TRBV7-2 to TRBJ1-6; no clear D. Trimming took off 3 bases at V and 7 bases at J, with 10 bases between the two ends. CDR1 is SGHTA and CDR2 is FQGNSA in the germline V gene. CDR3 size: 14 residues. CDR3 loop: CASSFFQPNSPLHF. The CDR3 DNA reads TGTGCCAGCAGCTTTTTCCAGCCCAATTCACCCCTCCACTTT.

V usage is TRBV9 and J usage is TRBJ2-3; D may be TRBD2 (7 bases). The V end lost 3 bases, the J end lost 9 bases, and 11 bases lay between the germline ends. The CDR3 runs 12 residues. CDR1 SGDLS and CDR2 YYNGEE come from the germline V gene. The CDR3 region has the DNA TGTGCCAGCAGCGCCACGGGGGGCACGCAGTATTTT. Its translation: CASSATGGTQYF.

In DNA form, the CDR3 reads TGCACCAGCAGCCACGACAGGACCTCCTATGGCTACACCTTC. Translated: CTSSHDRTSYGYTF. The chain employs TRBV1 and TRBJ1-2; the listed D gene, TRBD1, was not tested against the DNA. TRBV1 is a recognized pseudogene. This CDR3 has 14 amino acids.